The 13 T cell receptor beta chains reported below all come from one sample, sequenced in a study of blood T cell repertoires in COVID-19. Only in-frame clones appear in the TCRdb table, and some are missing; sequencing was by immunoSEQ multiplex PCR. The repertoire holds about 170,000 clones, with 70% to 85% as singletons. Sequencing input: PBMCs or T cells enriched from blood (not recorded which). These receptors were obtained from a man aged 50 to 59 who had recovered from COVID-19.

V usage is TRBV5-1 and J usage is TRBJ1-3, with 9 bases that match TRBD1. J gave up 4 bases and V 6 bases, and 8 bases lay outside the gene matches. Per the germline V gene, CDR1 is SGHRS and CDR2 is YFSETQ. The CDR3 spans 15 residues. CDR3: CASNPGTGSGNTIYF. The CDR3 nucleotides are TGCGCCAGCAACCCCGGGACAGGGTCAGGAAACACCATATATTTT.

This chain connects TRBV5-1 to TRBJ2-3; unclear D gene. The ends were cut back, 4 bases at V and 4 bases at J, with 7 bases in the middle. This CDR3 is built from 12 residues. Germline CDR1 SGHRS, CDR2 YFSETQ. The CDR3 loop is CASSRLADTQYF. The DNA for the CDR3 is TGCGCCAGCAGCCGCCTAGCAGATACGCAGTATTTT.

This chain joins TRBV11-2 and TRBJ2-5, with 11 bases aligning to TRBD1. J gave up 0 bases and V 1 base, and 1 base lay outside the gene matches. This CDR3 region has 16 residues. Germline V lookup: CDR1 SGHAT, CDR2 FQNNGV. CDR3 in DNA: TGTGCCAGCAGCTTAGGGGGACAGGGGGACCAAGAGACCCAGTACTTC. Translation: CASSLGGQGDQETQYF.

The chain has TRBV18 and TRBJ2-1, with D maybe TRBD2 (6 bases). The germline gives CDR1 KGHSH, CDR2 LQKENI. The CDR3 is 15 amino acids. Trimming shortened V by 9 bases and J by 2 bases, and 17 bases separated the two germline ends. In DNA, the CDR3 is TGTGCCAGTCTACCGGGACTGCGAACCTACAATGAGCAGTTCTTC. Translating it yields CASLPGLRTYNEQFF.

The chain recombines TRBV18 with TRBJ1-1; D might be TRBD1 (5 bases). CDR1 is KGHSH and CDR2 is LQKENI in the germline V gene. The CDR3 runs 14 residues. The ends were cut back, 2 bases at V and 1 base at J, with 8 bases in the middle. The DNA for the CDR3 is TGTGCCAGCTCACCAAACCAGGGGAACACTGAAGCTTTCTTT. Translating gives CASSPNQGNTEAFF.

V is TRBV19 and J is TRBJ1-5; TRBD1 might be the D (5 bases). The germline CDR1 and CDR2 sequences are LNHDA and SQIVND (reference sequence). V lost 8 bases and J 3 bases, leaving 14 bases between the germline ends. The CDR3 is 14 amino acids. The DNA for the CDR3 is TGTGCCAGTTCAGGAATGACAGACAATCAGCCCCAGCATTTT. Residues: CASSGMTDNQPQHF. Variable domain in full (rest from reference TRBV19 and TRBJ1-5): DGGITQSPKYLFRKEGQNVTLSCEQNLNHDAMYWYRQDPGQGLRLIYYSQIVNDFQKGDIAEGYSVSREKKESFPLTVTSAQKNPTAFYLCASSGMTDNQPQHFGDGTRLSIL.

The chain couples TRBV28 to TRBJ2-3; possibly TRBD2 for D (6 bases). The V end was cut by 5 bases, the J end by 2 bases, with 11 bases between. The CDR3 is made up of 14 amino acids. CDR1 and CDR2 from the germline V gene are MDHEN and SYDVKM. The CDR3 sequence: CASSPRDFTDTQYF. The CDR3 coding sequence is TGTGCCAGCAGTCCAAGGGACTTCACAGATACGCAGTATTTT.

The genes are TRBV19 and TRBJ1-1, with no clear D. V was trimmed by 3 bases and J by 8 bases, leaving 10 bases between them. This CDR3 is 12 amino acids long. Germline V gene lookup returns CDR1 LNHDA and CDR2 SQIVND (reference sequence). The CDR3 region has the DNA TGTGCCAGTAGTATGAGAAACGGGGAAGCTTTCTTT. Its protein is CASSMRNGEAFF. The entire variable domain, with the rest obtained from reference TRBV19 and TRBJ1-1, is as follows: DGGITQSPKYLFRKEGQNVTLSCEQNLNHDAMYWYRQDPGQGLRLIYYSQIVNDFQKGDIAEGYSVSREKKESFPLTVTSAQKNPTAFYLCASSMRNGEAFFGQGTRLTVV.

The V call is TRBV7-8, the J call TRBJ2-7; tentatively, D is TRBD1 (6 bases). The CDR3 is made up of 14 amino acids. Germline CDR1 is SGHVS and CDR2 is FQNEAQ. The V gene lost 1 base and the J gene lost 2 bases, with 9 bases spanning the gap. The CDR3 sequence: CASSLEQGAYEQYF. CDR3 DNA: TGTGCCAGCAGCTTAGAACAGGGTGCCTACGAGCAGTACTTC.

The chain carries TRBV6-1 and TRBJ2-7; TRBD2 is a possible D gene (5 bases). The germline gives CDR1 MNHNS, CDR2 SASEGT. Trimming left V 4 bases short and J 0 bases short, with 19 bases between. The CDR3 has 17 amino acids. CDR3 region: CASSVRIGATSSYEQYF. The CDR3 DNA sequence: TGTGCCAGCAGTGTTAGAATCGGTGCAACTAGCTCCTACGAGCAGTACTTC.

CDR3 protein: CASSSADRGYNSPLHF. The DNA of the CDR3 is TGTGCCAGTAGTTCCGCCGACAGGGGCTATAATTCACCCCTCCACTTT. The rearrangement uses TRBV19 and TRBJ1-6; 8 bases line up with TRBD1. CDR1 LNHDA and CDR2 SQIVND come from the germline V gene (reference sequence). The trim removed 5 bases at V and 3 bases at J, leaving 6 bases unmatched. The CDR3 loop spans 16 amino acids.

V and J are TRBV6-6 and TRBJ2-1; 7 bases agree with TRBD2. The CDR3 covers 15 residues. With 6 bases clipped from V and 1 base from J, the junction kept 6 bases outside the gene matches. Germline CDR1 is MNHNY and CDR2 is SVGAGI (reference sequence). The CDR3 region has the DNA TGTGCCAGCAGGGGGGGAGGGGAATCCTACAATGAGCAGTTCTTC. Protein: CASRGGGESYNEQFF.

The chain employs TRBV29-1 and TRBJ1-1; possibly TRBD1 for D (6 bases). Germline CDR1 SQVTM, CDR2 ANQGSEA. V was clipped by 7 bases and J by 2 bases, with 14 bases between them. This CDR3 spans 13 amino acids. The CDR3 region has the DNA TGCAGCGCCAAAATACAGGGTAACACTGAAGCTTTCTTT. This encodes CSAKIQGNTEAFF.